The clone carrying this T cell receptor beta chain was found a few times. Its antigen is not known. The sample is drawn from a study of cytomegalovirus exposure and HLA in healthy donors. Study-level results: A later analysis linked a missense DCLRE1C variant to TCR beta V- and J-gene trimming.

Per the germline V gene, CDR1 is SGHTA and CDR2 is FQGNSA. The CDR3 is 15 amino acids. Amplification used 60 Vbeta primers and 13 Jbeta primers. Method: immunoSEQ multiplex PCR; TCRdb's copy keeps in-frame clones and lacks some. The table lists 110,000 to 150,000 clones, just under 70% of them singletons. The V and J genes are TRBV7-2 and TRBJ2-5, with TRBD1 identical over 9 bases. Gene TRBJ2-7 matches the end of the DNA better, so the J call may be wrong. The sample consisted of PBMCs. This clonotype was sampled from a man in his sixties in good health and CMV-seronegative. CDR3 sequence: CASSSRDRVSYEQYF. CDR3 nucleotides: TGTGCCAGCAGCTCCCGGGACAGGGTGTCCTACGAGCAGTACTTC.